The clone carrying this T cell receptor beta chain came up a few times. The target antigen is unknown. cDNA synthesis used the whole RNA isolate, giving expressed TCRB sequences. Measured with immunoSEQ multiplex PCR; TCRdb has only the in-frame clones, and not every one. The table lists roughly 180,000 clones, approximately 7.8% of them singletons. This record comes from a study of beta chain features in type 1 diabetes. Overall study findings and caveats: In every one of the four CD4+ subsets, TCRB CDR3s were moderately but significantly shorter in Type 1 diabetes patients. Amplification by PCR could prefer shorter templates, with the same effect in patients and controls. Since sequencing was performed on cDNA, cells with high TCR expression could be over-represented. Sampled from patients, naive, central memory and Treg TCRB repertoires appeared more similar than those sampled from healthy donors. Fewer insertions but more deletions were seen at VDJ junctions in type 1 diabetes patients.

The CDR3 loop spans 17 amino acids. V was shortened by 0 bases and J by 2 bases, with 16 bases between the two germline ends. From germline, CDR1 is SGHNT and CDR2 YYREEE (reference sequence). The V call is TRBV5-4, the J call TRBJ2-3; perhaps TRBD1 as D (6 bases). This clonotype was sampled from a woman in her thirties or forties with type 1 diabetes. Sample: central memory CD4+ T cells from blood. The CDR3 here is CASSLGVVGQATDTQYF. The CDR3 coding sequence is TGTGCCAGCAGCTTGGGGGTTGTGGGACAAGCCACAGATACGCAGTATTTT.